This is a list of T cell receptor beta chains from one sample in a study of patients and donors after allogeneic stem cell transplantation. TCRdb redid the calling of the RT-PCR reads with MiXCR, one entry per CDR3 protein. This table has tens of thousands of distinct CDR3 sequences, less than 5% appearing once. Sample: blood, either unsorted or a sorted T cell fraction (not recorded which). The receptors shown here come from a human donor who was either an allogeneic HSCT recipient or a stem cell or donor lymphocyte infusion donor (not recorded which). It is not recorded whose cells these are; they may come from a transplant donor. CDR3s include the opening cysteine and the closing phenylalanine or tryptophan. A D gene is named only where the DNA matches it firmly. Clone sizes are given selectively: once, few, many, or a class where the clone is expanded.

clone_size: many
j_call: TRBJ2-1
d_call: TRBD1
v_call: TRBV25-1
cdr3_aa: CASSGQTGGSYNEQFF
cdr3_nt: TGTGCCAGCAGTGGTCAAACAGGGGGCTCCTACAATGAGCAGTTCTTC

clone_size: many
j_call: TRBJ2-1
d_call: NA
v_call: TRBV20-1
cdr3_aa: CSARKVQNNEQFF
cdr3_nt: TGCAGTGCTAGAAAGGTCCAGAACAATGAGCAGTTCTTC

clone_size: many
j_call: TRBJ2-3
d_call: NA
v_call: TRBV20-1
cdr3_aa: CSASTQGHRTDTQYF
cdr3_nt: TGCAGTGCTAGCACCCAAGGACATCGTACAGATACGCAGTATTTT

clone_size: many
j_call: TRBJ1-2
d_call: NA
v_call: TRBV6-5
cdr3_aa: CASSYTSEGYRYGYTF
cdr3_nt: TGTGCCAGCAGTTACACCAGTGAGGGTTACCGCTATGGCTACACCTTC

clone_size: NA
j_call: TRBJ2-7
d_call: TRBD1
v_call: TRBV19
cdr3_aa: CASSKDRGYEQYF
cdr3_nt: TGTGCCAGTAGCAAAGACAGGGGCTACGAGCAGTACTTC

clone_size: many
j_call: TRBJ2-7
d_call: NA
v_call: TRBV5-5
cdr3_aa: CASRPGHSTPYEQYF
cdr3_nt: TGTGCCAGCAGGCCGGGACATTCTACGCCCTACGAGCAGTACTTC

clone_size: NA
j_call: TRBJ2-6
d_call: NA
v_call: TRBV19
cdr3_aa: CASSIANSGANVLTF
cdr3_nt: TGTGCCAGTAGTATAGCAAACTCTGGGGCCAACGTCCTGACTTTC

clone_size: many
j_call: TRBJ1-2
d_call: NA
v_call: TRBV6-5
cdr3_aa: CASSYLSGDGYTF
cdr3_nt: TGTGCCAGCAGTTACCTATCGGGGGATGGCTACACCTTC

clone_size: many
j_call: TRBJ2-6
d_call: NA
v_call: TRBV19
cdr3_aa: CASSKGSGANVLTF
cdr3_nt: TGTGCCAGTAGTAAGGGCTCCGGGGCCAACGTCCTGACTTTC

clone_size: many
j_call: TRBJ2-2
d_call: TRBD1
v_call: TRBV28
cdr3_aa: CASSLGDRGTGELFF
cdr3_nt: TGTGCCAGCAGTTTAGGTGACAGGGGCACCGGGGAGCTGTTTTTT

clone_size: many
j_call: TRBJ1-4
d_call: NA
v_call: TRBV12-3/TRBV12-4
cdr3_aa: CASSLSGRGEKLFF
cdr3_nt: TGTGCCAGCAGTTTGTCCGGGAGAGGGGAAAAACTGTTTTTT

clone_size: many
j_call: TRBJ1-5
d_call: NA
v_call: TRBV6-2/TRBV6-3
cdr3_aa: CASSYSYDQPQHF
cdr3_nt: TGTGCCAGCAGTTACTCGTATGATCAGCCCCAGCATTTT

clone_size: many
j_call: TRBJ2-1
d_call: NA
v_call: TRBV12-3/TRBV12-4
cdr3_aa: CASRRTLTDEQFF
cdr3_nt: TGTGCCAGCAGGAGGACCTTAACGGATGAGCAGTTCTTC

clone_size: many
j_call: TRBJ1-2
d_call: NA
v_call: TRBV12-3/TRBV12-4
cdr3_aa: CASSLAGHIYGYTF
cdr3_nt: TGTGCCAGCAGTTTAGCCGGACACATCTATGGCTACACCTTC

clone_size: many
j_call: TRBJ2-2
d_call: NA
v_call: TRBV12-3/TRBV12-4
cdr3_aa: CASSLFRSSGELFF
cdr3_nt: TGTGCCAGCAGTTTATTTCGGAGTTCCGGGGAGCTGTTTTTT

clone_size: many
j_call: TRBJ2-3
d_call: TRBD2
v_call: TRBV3-1
cdr3_aa: CASSQGLAVDTQYF
cdr3_nt: TGTGCCAGCAGCCAAGGGCTAGCGGTAGATACGCAGTATTTT

clone_size: NA
j_call: TRBJ1-5
d_call: NA
v_call: TRBV21-1
cdr3_aa: CASSNLLLVNQPQHF
cdr3_nt: TGTGCCAGCAGCAACCTACTCCTGGTTAATCAGCCCCAGCATTTT

clone_size: many
j_call: TRBJ2-1
d_call: NA
v_call: TRBV14
cdr3_aa: CVSSLGIPLYNEQFF
cdr3_nt: TGTGTCAGCAGCTTAGGGATCCCGTTATACAATGAGCAGTTCTTC

clone_size: many
j_call: TRBJ2-1
d_call: NA
v_call: TRBV6-5
cdr3_aa: CASSYGGARNDNEQFF
cdr3_nt: TGTGCCAGCAGTTACGGGGGGGCGCGCAATGACAATGAGCAGTTCTTC

clone_size: many
j_call: TRBJ1-2
d_call: NA
v_call: TRBV29-1
cdr3_aa: CSVSFGEYGYTF
cdr3_nt: TGCAGCGTTAGTTTCGGGGAATATGGCTACACCTTC

clone_size: many
j_call: TRBJ1-1
d_call: NA
v_call: TRBV2
cdr3_aa: CASSNDRSTEAFF
cdr3_nt: TGTGCCAGCAGCAATGACAGGAGCACTGAAGCTTTCTTT

clone_size: many
j_call: TRBJ2-1
d_call: NA
v_call: TRBV7-3
cdr3_aa: CASSLRWNSINEQFF
cdr3_nt: TGTGCCAGCAGCTTAAGGTGGAACTCCATCAATGAGCAGTTCTTC

clone_size: many
j_call: TRBJ1-2
d_call: NA
v_call: TRBV20-1
cdr3_aa: CSATQLVNNYGYTF
cdr3_nt: TGCAGTGCTACACAATTGGTGAACAACTATGGCTACACCTTC

clone_size: NA
j_call: TRBJ1-2
d_call: NA
v_call: TRBV4-1
cdr3_aa: CASSQLPPTVELAGYTF
cdr3_nt: TGCGCCAGCAGCCAGTTACCCCCGACAGTTGAGCTTGCTGGCTACACCTTC

clone_size: many
j_call: TRBJ1-1
d_call: NA
v_call: TRBV6-1
cdr3_aa: CASNHRGRANTEAFF
cdr3_nt: TGTGCCAGCAATCATAGGGGCAGAGCAAACACTGAAGCTTTCTTT

clone_size: many
j_call: TRBJ1-2
d_call: NA
v_call: TRBV7-2
cdr3_aa: CASSLHYGYTF
cdr3_nt: TGTGCCAGCAGTTTACACTATGGCTACACCTTC

clone_size: many
j_call: TRBJ2-2
d_call: NA
v_call: TRBV20-1
cdr3_aa: CSAREEGFGELFF
cdr3_nt: TGCAGTGCTAGGGAAGAAGGATTCGGGGAGCTGTTTTTT

clone_size: many
j_call: TRBJ1-3
d_call: NA
v_call: TRBV12-3/TRBV12-4
cdr3_aa: CASSLKNSGNTIYF
cdr3_nt: TGTGCCAGCAGTTTGAAAAACTCTGGAAACACCATATATTTT

clone_size: few
j_call: TRBJ1-3
d_call: NA
v_call: TRBV5-6
cdr3_aa: CASSVGTVRNTIYF
cdr3_nt: TGTGCCAGCAGCGTCGGGACCGTTAGAAACACCATATATTTT

clone_size: many
j_call: TRBJ2-2
d_call: TRBD1
v_call: TRBV11-2
cdr3_aa: CASTLGQGVNTGELFF
cdr3_nt: TGTGCCAGCACCTTAGGACAGGGGGTAAACACCGGGGAGCTGTTTTTT